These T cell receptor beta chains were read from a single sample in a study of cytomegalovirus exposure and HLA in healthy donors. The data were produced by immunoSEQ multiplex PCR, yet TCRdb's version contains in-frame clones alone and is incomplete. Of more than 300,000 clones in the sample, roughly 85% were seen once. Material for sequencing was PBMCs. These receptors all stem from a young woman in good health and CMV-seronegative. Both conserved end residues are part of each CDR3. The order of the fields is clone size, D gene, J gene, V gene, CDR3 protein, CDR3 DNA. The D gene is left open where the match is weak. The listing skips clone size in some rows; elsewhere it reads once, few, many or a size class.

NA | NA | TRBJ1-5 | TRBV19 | CASSSRTEGKHF | TGTGCCAGTAGCTCCCGGACAGAAGGAAAACATTTT
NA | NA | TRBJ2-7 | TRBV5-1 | CASSWGIQGSYEQYF | TGCGCCAGCAGCTGGGGGATACAGGGTTCCTACGAGCAGTACTTC
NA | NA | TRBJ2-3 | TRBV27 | CASIDLGDAGLRTDTQYF | TGTGCCAGCATCGACCTGGGGGACGCGGGACTGCGGACAGATACGCAGTATTTT
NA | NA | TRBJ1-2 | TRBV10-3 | CAISESTGNYGYTF | TGTGCCATCAGTGAGTCAACAGGAAACTATGGCTACACCTTC
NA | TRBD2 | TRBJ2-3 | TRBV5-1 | CASRASGKITDTQYF | TGCGCCAGCAGAGCTAGCGGCAAAATCACAGATACGCAGTATTTT
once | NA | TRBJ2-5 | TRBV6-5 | CASSYLGGETQYF | TGTGCCAGCAGTTACCTTGGGGGGGAGACCCAGTACTTC
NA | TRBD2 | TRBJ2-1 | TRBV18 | CASSPFVRGGYNEQFF | TGTGCCAGCTCACCATTCGTTCGGGGGGGTTACAATGAGCAGTTCTTC
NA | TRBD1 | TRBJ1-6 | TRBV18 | CASSPLPQGGNSPLHF | TGTGCCAGCTCACCGCTGCCACAGGGGGGGAATTCACCCCTCCACTTT
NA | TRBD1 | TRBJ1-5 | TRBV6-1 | CASSERVRQGVKIGNQPQHF | TGTGCCAGCAGTGAGAGGGTGAGACAGGGGGTAAAAATCGGCAATCAGCCCCAGCATTTT
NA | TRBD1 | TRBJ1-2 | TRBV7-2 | CASSAGGRGYTF | TGTGCCAGCAGCGCAGGGGGTAGGGGCTACACCTTC
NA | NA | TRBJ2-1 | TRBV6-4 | CASSDLAGSYNEQFF | TGTGCCAGCAGTGACTTGGCGGGGTCCTACAATGAGCAGTTCTTC
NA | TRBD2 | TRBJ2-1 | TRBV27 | CASSASGRANEQFF | TGTGCCAGCAGTGCCAGCGGGAGGGCCAATGAGCAGTTCTTC
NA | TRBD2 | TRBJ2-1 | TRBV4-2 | CASSQEVRREAHNEQFF | TGTGCCAGCAGCCAAGAGGTGCGGCGGGAGGCCCACAATGAGCAGTTCTTC
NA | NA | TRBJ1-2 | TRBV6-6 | CASSLNMGYTF | TGTGCCAGCAGCTTAAACATGGGCTACACCTTC
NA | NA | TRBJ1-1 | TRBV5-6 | CASSFLAGPNTEAFF | TGTGCCAGCAGCTTTTTGGCAGGGCCGAACACTGAAGCTTTCTTT
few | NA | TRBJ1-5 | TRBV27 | CASSLFEGSNQPQHF | TGTGCCAGCAGTTTATTCGAGGGTAGCAATCAGCCCCAGCATTTT
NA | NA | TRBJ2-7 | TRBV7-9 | CASSLGRGSLYEQYF | TGTGCCAGCAGCTTAGGACGGGGAAGCCTCTACGAGCAGTACTTC
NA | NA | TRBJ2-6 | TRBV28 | CASSLWRDGANVLTF | TGTGCCAGCAGTTTGTGGCGGGATGGGGCCAACGTCCTGACTTTC
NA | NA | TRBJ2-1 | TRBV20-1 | CSARLGNEQFF | TGCAGTGCGCGACTAGGAAATGAGCAGTTCTTC
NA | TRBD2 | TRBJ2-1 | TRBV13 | CASSPPLERGHYNEQFF | TGTGCCAGCAGCCCCCCACTGGAGCGGGGGCATTACAATGAGCAGTTCTTC
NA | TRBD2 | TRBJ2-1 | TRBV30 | CAWTLAGSEQFF | TGTGCCTGGACCCTAGCGGGGAGTGAGCAGTTCTTC
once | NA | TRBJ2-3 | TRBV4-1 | CASSVKPLTDTQYF | TGCGCCAGCAGCGTCAAACCTCTGACAGATACGCAATATTTT
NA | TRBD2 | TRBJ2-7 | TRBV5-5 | CASSLTRTSEAYEQYF | TGTGCCAGCAGCCTCACGAGGACTAGCGAAGCCTACGAGCAGTACTTC
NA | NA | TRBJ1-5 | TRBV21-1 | CASSRQGGNQPQHF | TGTGCCAGCAGCAGACAGGGGGGCAATCAGCCCCAGCATTTT
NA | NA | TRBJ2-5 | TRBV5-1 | CASSGGRGPQETQYF | TGCGCCAGCAGTGGGGGGAGAGGCCCCCAAGAGACCCAGTACTTC
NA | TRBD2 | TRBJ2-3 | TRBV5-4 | CASSRGLAGVDTQYF | TGTGCCAGCAGCCGAGGACTAGCGGGGGTAGATACGCAGTATTTT
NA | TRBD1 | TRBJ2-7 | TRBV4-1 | CASSKTGSPYEQYF | TGCGCCAGCAGCAAGACAGGGAGCCCCTACGAGCAGTACTTC
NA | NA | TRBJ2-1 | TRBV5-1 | CASTWSSYNEQFF | TGCGCCAGCACCTGGAGTTCCTACAATGAGCAGTTCTTC
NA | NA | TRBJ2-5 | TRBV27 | CASSLRSPQETQYF | TGTGCCAGCAGTTTAAGGAGCCCACAAGAGACCCAGTACTTC
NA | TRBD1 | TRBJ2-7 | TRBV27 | CASSSILIGTGTPWNGQYF | TGTGCCAGCAGTTCCATTCTAATCGGGACAGGGACGCCCTGGAACGGGCAGTACTTC
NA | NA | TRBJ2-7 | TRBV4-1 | CASSQRESYEQYF | TGCGCCAGCAGCCAGAGGGAATCCTACGAGCAGTACTTC
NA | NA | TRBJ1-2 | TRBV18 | CASSSEGLGYTF | TGTGCCAGCTCATCGGAGGGGTTGGGCTACACCTTC
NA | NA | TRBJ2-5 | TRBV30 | CAWSVRLGLPAGTQYF | TGTGCCTGGAGTGTACGGCTGGGACTCCCCGCGGGGACCCAGTACTTC
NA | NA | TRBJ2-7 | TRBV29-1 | CSVLSRVGEQYF | TGCAGCGTTCTATCGAGGGTAGGCGAGCAGTACTTC
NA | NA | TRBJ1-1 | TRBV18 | CASSPGQAEAFF | TGTGCCAGCTCACCTGGGCAGGCTGAAGCTTTCTTT
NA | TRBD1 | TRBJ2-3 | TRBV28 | CASSPRDRVTDTQYF | TGTGCCAGCAGTCCTCGGGACAGGGTAACAGATACGCAGTATTTT
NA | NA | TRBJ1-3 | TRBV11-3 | CASTRGHTIYF | TGTGCCAGCACCAGGGGACACACCATATATTTT
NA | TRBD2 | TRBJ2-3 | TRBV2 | CASRGTSGGTDTQYF | TGTGCCAGCAGGGGGACTAGCGGGGGCACAGATACGCAGTATTTT
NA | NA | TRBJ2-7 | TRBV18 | CASSPPSFYEQYF | TGTGCCAGCTCACCACCGTCGTTTTACGAGCAGTACTTC
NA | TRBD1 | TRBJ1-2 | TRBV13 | CASSSQGFAYGYTF | TGTGCCAGCAGCTCACAGGGGTTTGCCTATGGCTACACCTTC
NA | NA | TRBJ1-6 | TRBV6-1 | CASTSGGTGSPLHF | TGTGCCAGCACCTCGGGGGGAACGGGTTCACCCCTCCACTTT
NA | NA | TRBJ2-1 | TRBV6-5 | CAGSGPTSYNEQFF | TGTGCCGGATCGGGTCCAACCTCCTACAATGAGCAGTTCTTC
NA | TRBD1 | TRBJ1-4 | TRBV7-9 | CASSRTGGRNEKLFF | TGTGCCAGCAGCCGGACAGGGGGCAGGAATGAAAAACTGTTTTTT
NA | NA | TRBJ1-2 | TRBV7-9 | CASSIYGYTF | TGTGCCAGCAGTATATATGGCTACACCTTC
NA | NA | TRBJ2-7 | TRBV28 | CASSWTELSYEQYF | TGTGCCAGCAGTTGGACTGAACTCTCCTACGAGCAGTACTTC
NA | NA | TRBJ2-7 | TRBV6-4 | CASSPSGDGYEQYF | TGTGCCAGCAGTCCCTCGGGTGATGGGTACGAGCAGTACTTC
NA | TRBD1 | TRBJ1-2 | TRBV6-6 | CASSPTGDYGYTF | TGTGCCAGCAGCCCCACAGGGGACTATGGCTACACCTTC
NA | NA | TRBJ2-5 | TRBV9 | CASSVGAGNPKETQYF | TGTGCCAGCAGCGTAGGTGCAGGGAACCCGAAAGAGACCCAGTACTTC
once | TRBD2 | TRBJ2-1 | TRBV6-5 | CASRSSGSYNEQFF | TGTGCCAGCAGATCTAGCGGGAGCTACAATGAGCAGTTCTTC
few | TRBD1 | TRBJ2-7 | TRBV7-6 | CASSQDRGGNEQYF | TGTGCCAGCAGTCAGGACAGGGGGGGCAACGAGCAGTACTTC